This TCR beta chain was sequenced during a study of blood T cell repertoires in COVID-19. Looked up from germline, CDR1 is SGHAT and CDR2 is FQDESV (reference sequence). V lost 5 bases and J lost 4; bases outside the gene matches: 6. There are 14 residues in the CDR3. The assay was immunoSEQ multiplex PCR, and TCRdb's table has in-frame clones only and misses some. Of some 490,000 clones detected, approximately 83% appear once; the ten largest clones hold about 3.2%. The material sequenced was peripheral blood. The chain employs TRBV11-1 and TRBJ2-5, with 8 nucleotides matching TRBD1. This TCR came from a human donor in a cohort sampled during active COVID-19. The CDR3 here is CASSDRTGRETQYF. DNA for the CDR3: TGTGCCAGCAGCGACAGGACAGGGCGAGAGACCCAGTACTTC.